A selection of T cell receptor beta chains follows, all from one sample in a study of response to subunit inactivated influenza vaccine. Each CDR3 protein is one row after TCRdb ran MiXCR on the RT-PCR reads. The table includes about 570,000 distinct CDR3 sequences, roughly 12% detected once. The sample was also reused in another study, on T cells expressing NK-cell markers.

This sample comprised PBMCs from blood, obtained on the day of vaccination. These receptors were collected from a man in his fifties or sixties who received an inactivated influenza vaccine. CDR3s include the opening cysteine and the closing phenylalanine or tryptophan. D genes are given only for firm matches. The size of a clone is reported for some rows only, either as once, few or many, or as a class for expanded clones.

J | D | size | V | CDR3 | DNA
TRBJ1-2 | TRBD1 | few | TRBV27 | CASSGLGDRWSGNYGYTF | TGTGCCAGCAGTGGCCTTGGGGACAGGTGGAGCGGAAACTATGGCTACACCTTC
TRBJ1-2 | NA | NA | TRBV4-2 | CASSQGGQAVKNYGYTF | TGTGCCAGCAGCCAGGGGGGGCAGGCGGTGAAAAACTATGGCTACACCTTC
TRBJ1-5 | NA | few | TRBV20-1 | CSASRLIGGHQPQHF | TGCAGTGCTAGCAGACTCATTGGGGGCCACCAGCCCCAGCATTTT
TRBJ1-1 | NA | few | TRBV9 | CASSVEGGPMYTEAFF | TGTGCCAGCAGCGTAGAAGGGGGGCCGATGTACACTGAAGCTTTCTTT
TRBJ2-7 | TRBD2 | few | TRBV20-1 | CSAPRPSGGYEQYF | TGCAGTGCTCCCCGGCCTAGCGGAGGCTACGAGCAGTACTTC
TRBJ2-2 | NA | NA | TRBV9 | CASSVESSANTGELFF | TGTGCCAGCAGCGTAGAGTCTAGCGCGAACACCGGGGAGCTGTTTTTT
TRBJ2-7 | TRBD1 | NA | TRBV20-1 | CSARDLSETGAENYEQYF | TGCAGTGCTAGAGATTTAAGCGAGACAGGGGCAGAGAACTACGAGCAGTACTTC
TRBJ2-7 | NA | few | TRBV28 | CASTYSYEQYF | TGTGCCAGCACCTACTCCTACGAGCAGTACTTC
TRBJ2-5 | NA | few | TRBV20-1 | CSASGAVWGYF | TGCAGTGCTAGTGGGGCTGTTTGGGGGTACTTC
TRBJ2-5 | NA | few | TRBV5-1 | CASTTGNRETQYF | TGCGCCAGCACCACAGGGAATCGAGAGACCCAGTACTTC